The 10 T cell receptor beta chains reported below all come from one sample, sequenced in a study of radiotherapy plus CTLA-4 blockade in lung cancer. TCRdb keeps only in-frame clones here, not all; method: immunoSEQ multiplex PCR. Among 40,000 to 55,000 clones, roughly three quarters were seen once, and the ten largest hold over 2.5%. The sequencing here drew on peripheral blood, taken from a patient treated with radiotherapy plus ipilimumab. Receptors were obtained from a human donor with non-small cell lung cancer whose response to radiotherapy plus ipilimumab could not be evaluated.

The chain couples TRBV7-2 to TRBJ2-7; a weak D match, TRBD2 (7 bases). Germline CDR1 reads SGHTA; CDR2 reads FQGNSA. The CDR3 covers 13 residues. The V gene lost 4 bases and the J gene lost 4 bases, with 11 bases spanning the gap. The CDR3 is CASSSGRGYEQYF. The CDR3 DNA follows: TGTGCCAGCAGCTCAGGGAGGGGGTACGAGCAGTACTTC. The whole variable domain, filled in from reference TRBV7-2 and TRBJ2-7, reads GAGVSQSPSNKVTEKGKDVELRCDPISGHTALYWYRQSLGQGLEFLIYFQGNSAPDKSGLPSDRFSAERTGGSVSTLTIQRTQQEDSAVYLCASSSGRGYEQYFGPGTRLTVT.

The V gene is TRBV5-6, the J gene TRBJ2-7; D might be TRBD1 (5 bases). In germline, CDR1 is SGHDT, CDR2 YYEEEE. This CDR3 is 14 amino acids long. Trimming removed 4 bases from V and 0 bases from J, with 11 bases in between. CDR3 DNA: TGTGCCAGCAGCGTGACAGTTAGCTCCTACGAGCAGTACTTC. This encodes CASSVTVSSYEQYF.

The chain employs TRBV28 and TRBJ2-3; perhaps TRBD2 as D (6 bases). The V end was cut by 5 bases, the J end by 0 bases, with 9 bases between. This CDR3 has 14 residues. Germline V CDR1 and CDR2: MDHEN, SYDVKM. The CDR3 sequence is CASSRLGSTDTQYF. CDR3 sequence (DNA): TGTGCCAGCAGTCGACTAGGCAGCACAGATACGCAGTATTTT.

V usage is TRBV5-1 and J usage is TRBJ1-2; 9 bases are a match to TRBD1. Germline V CDR1 and CDR2: SGHRS, YFSETQ. Trimming removed 2 bases from V and 1 base from J; junction bases left unmatched: 3. The CDR3 is made up of 15 amino acids. CDR3 amino acids: CASSLGQGYNYGYTF. In nucleotides, the CDR3 is TGCGCCAGCAGCTTAGGACAGGGGTATAACTATGGCTACACCTTC.

The J gene is TRBJ1-6, the V gene TRBV18; tentatively, D is TRBD1 (6 bases). This CDR3 is 14 amino acids long. Germline V gene sequence: CDR1 KGHSH, CDR2 LQKENI. Trimming removed 2 bases at V and 7 bases at J, with 9 bases between. The CDR3 loop is CASSPEGGNSPLHF. In DNA, the CDR3 is TGTGCCAGCTCACCAGAAGGGGGAAATTCACCCCTCCACTTT.

The chain employs TRBV7-2 and TRBJ1-1; D gene uncertain. V gave up 0 bases and J gave up 1 base, with 9 bases separating them. The CDR3 covers 15 residues. Germline V lookup: CDR1 SGHTA, CDR2 FQGNSA. The CDR3 loop reads CASSLALKENTEAFF. The CDR3, as DNA: TGTGCCAGCAGCTTAGCACTCAAAGAGAACACTGAAGCTTTCTTT.

The chain carries TRBV2 and TRBJ2-1; perhaps TRBD2 as D (7 bases). Germline assignment: CDR1 SNHLY and CDR2 FYNNEI. This CDR3 is built from 16 residues. With 6 bases removed from V and 4 bases from J, the gap between germline ends came to 19 bases. The CDR3 DNA is TGTGCCAGCAGCGTTAGCGTAGGGGGGGAGTACAATGAGCAGTTCTTC. This encodes CASSVSVGGEYNEQFF.

This sequence joins TRBV19 and TRBJ1-1; TRBD1 matches 9 bases. V lost 6 bases and J lost 3; bases outside the gene matches: 11. The CDR3 length is 16 residues. CDR1 and CDR2 (germline): LNHDA, SQIVND (reference sequence). The CDR3 reads CASSLVPGQGHTEAFF. The DNA for the CDR3 is TGTGCCAGTAGCCTCGTCCCCGGACAGGGGCACACTGAAGCTTTCTTT.

This rearrangement joins TRBV5-1 to TRBJ1-2; TRBD1 matches 8 bases. Germline-derived CDR1 and CDR2 are SGHRS and YFSETQ. With 4 bases clipped from V and 2 bases from J, the junction kept 13 bases outside the gene matches. This CDR3 has 17 residues. The CDR3 DNA follows: TGCGCCAGCAGCGGAGGACAGGGCCAGAGCCGCAACTATGGCTACACCTTC. It translates to CASSGGQGQSRNYGYTF.

The chain joins TRBV7-9 to TRBJ2-7, with TRBD2 identical over 13 bases. The J segment lost 5 bases and the V segment lost 5 bases, leaving 6 bases of the junction unmatched. Germline loops: CDR1 SEHNR, CDR2 FQNEAQ (reference sequence). The CDR3 is 15 residues long. This chain's CDR3 is CASSPRTSGGNEQYF. CDR3 nucleotide sequence: TGTGCCAGCAGCCCCAGGACTAGCGGGGGTAACGAGCAGTACTTC. Full variable domain (rest looked up from reference TRBV7-9 and TRBJ2-7): DTGVSQNPRHKITKRGQNVTFRCDPISEHNRLYWYRQTLGQGPEFLTYFQNEAQLEKSRLLSDRFSAERPKGSFSTLEIQRTEQGDSAMYLCASSPRTSGGNEQYFGPGTRLTVT.